This TCR beta chain derives from a study of cytomegalovirus exposure and HLA in healthy donors. Whole-study context: Early released data had tens of millions of unique TCRs, all coming from HLA-typed donors. Study-level results: According to the study, some 160 TCR beta chains were cytomegalovirus-associated.

The table lists this clone with a count of one. The antigen remains undetermined. The germline CDR1 and CDR2 sequences are SGHDN and FVKESK. This CDR3 spans 13 amino acids. V lost 3 bases to trimming and J lost 10 bases, with 15 bases between them. The PCR used 60 Vbeta and 13 Jbeta primers. Assay: immunoSEQ multiplex PCR; the TCRdb copy retains only in-frame clones and omits some. The table lists 150,000 to 180,000 clones, 75% to 85% of them singletons, with approximately 8% in the top ten. This receptor was taken from a man aged 30 to 45 in good health and CMV-seropositive. This chain links TRBV14 with TRBJ1-1, with D possibly being TRBD1 (5 bases). The specimen sequenced was PBMCs. This chain's CDR3 is CASSHGGRGSAFF. The CDR3 DNA is TGTGCCAGCAGCCATGGTGGAAGGGGCTCAGCTTTCTTT.